Listed below are T cell receptor beta chains from one sample, sequenced in a study of identifying expanded T cells in peripheral blood. The repertoire was sequenced with immunoSEQ multiplex PCR; TCRdb's copy has only in-frame clones and lacks some. Of about 53,000 clones in the sample, around 86% were seen once. The specimen was blood. Receptors were obtained from a person between 18 and 70 years old in good health. Each CDR3 is given without its conserved first and last residue.

j_gene | v_gene | CDR3aa
TRBJ1-1 | TRBV5-4 | ASSRTGTEEAF
TRBJ2-3 | TRBV19 | ASTPEGITDTQY
TRBJ2-2 | TRBV11-2 | ASSRTGNRAGELF
TRBJ2-1 | TRBV19 | ASSTKVTGPNEQF
TRBJ2-1 | TRBV5-1 | ASSLTGVGNEQF
TRBJ2-7 | TRBV30 | AWSPNQLRYEQY
TRBJ2-2 | TRBV5-1 | ASSLLAGVNTGELF
TRBJ2-7 | TRBV10-3 | AIMGQGAREQY
TRBJ2-5 | TRBV6-5 | ASSYVIGTGRETQY
TRBJ1-2 | TRBV5-1 | ASSLDGRESGYT
TRBJ2-5 | TRBV11-2 | ASSSFRTSGGQETQY
TRBJ1-5 | TRBV6-6 | ASSDGRSNQPQH
TRBJ1-4 | TRBV7-8 | ASSPGQTTNEKLF
TRBJ2-6 | TRBV19 | ASSKFGQAGANVLT
TRBJ2-3 | TRBV12-1 | ASSFARGFRAQY